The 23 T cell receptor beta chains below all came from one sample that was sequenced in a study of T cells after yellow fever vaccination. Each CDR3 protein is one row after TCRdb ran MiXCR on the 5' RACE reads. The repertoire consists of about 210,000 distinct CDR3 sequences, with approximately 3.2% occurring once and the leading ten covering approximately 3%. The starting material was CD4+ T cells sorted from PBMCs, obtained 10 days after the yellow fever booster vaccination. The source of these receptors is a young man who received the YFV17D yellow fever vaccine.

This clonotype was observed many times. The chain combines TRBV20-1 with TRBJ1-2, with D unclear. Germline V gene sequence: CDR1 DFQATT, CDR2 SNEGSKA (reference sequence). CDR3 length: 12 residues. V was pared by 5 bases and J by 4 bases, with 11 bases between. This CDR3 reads CSASDLPYGYTF. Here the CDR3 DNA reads TGCAGTGCTTCGGACCTTCCCTATGGCTACACCTTC.

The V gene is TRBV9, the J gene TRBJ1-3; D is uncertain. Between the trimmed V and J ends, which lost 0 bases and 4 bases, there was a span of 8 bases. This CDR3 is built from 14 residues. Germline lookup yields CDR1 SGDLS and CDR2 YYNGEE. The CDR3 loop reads CASSVEGPGNTIYF. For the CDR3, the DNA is TGTGCCAGCAGCGTAGAAGGGCCGGGAAACACCATATATTTT.

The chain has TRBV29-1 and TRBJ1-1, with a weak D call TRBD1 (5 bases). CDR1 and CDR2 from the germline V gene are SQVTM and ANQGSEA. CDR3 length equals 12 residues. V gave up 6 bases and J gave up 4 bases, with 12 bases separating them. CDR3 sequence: CSVGTYATEAFF. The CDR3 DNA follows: TGCAGCGTAGGGACGTATGCCACTGAAGCTTTCTTT.

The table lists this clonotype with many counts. The CDR3 region has the DNA TGTGCCAGCAGCTTAGGGCTTCAGGGCCATGGCTACACCTTC. Its translation: CASSLGLQGHGYTF. This chain uses TRBV7-2 with TRBJ1-2; possibly TRBD1 for D (5 bases). Deletions cut 1 base from V and 6 bases from J, with 12 bases between. Germline V gene sequence: CDR1 SGHTA, CDR2 FQGNSA. This CDR3 is 14 amino acids long.

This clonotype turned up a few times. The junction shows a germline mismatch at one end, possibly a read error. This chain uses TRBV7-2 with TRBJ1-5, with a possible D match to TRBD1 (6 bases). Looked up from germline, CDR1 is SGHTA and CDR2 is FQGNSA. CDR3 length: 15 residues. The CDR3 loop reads CASSVAGASNQPQHF. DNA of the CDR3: TGTGCCAGCAGCGTAGCGGGGGCCAGCAATCAGCCCCAGCATTTT.

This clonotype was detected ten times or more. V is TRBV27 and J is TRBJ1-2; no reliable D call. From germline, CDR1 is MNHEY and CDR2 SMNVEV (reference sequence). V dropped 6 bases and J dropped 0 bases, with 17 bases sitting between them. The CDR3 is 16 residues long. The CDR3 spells CASRGLWGEPNYGYTF. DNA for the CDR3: TGTGCCAGCAGGGGATTGTGGGGAGAGCCTAACTATGGCTACACCTTC.

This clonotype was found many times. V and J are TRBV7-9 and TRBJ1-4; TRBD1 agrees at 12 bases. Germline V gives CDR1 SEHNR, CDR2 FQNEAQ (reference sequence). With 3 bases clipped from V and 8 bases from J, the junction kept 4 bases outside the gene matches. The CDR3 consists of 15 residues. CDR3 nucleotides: TGTGCCAGCAGCTTGGACGGGACAGGGGGCGAAAAACTGTTTTTT. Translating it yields CASSLDGTGGEKLFF.

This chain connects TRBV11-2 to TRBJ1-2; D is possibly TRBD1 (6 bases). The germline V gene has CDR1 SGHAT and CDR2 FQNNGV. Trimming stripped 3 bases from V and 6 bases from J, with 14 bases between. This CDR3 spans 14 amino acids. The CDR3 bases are TGTGCCAGCAGCTTGCGGCGGGGGCAGGATGGCTACACCTTC. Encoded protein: CASSLRRGQDGYTF.

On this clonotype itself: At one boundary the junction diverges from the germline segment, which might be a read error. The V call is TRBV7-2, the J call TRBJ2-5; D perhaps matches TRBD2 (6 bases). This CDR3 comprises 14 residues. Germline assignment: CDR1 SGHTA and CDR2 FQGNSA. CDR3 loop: CASSLARVRETQYF. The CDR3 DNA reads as TGTGCCAGCAGCCTAGCGAGGGTTAGGGAGACCCAGTACTTC.

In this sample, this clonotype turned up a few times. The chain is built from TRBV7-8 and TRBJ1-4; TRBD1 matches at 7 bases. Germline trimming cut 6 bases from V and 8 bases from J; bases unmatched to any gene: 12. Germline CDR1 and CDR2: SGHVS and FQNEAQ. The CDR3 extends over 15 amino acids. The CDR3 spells CASSIQTGNAEKLFF. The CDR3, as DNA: TGTGCCAGCAGTATTCAGACAGGGAACGCGGAAAAACTGTTTTTT.

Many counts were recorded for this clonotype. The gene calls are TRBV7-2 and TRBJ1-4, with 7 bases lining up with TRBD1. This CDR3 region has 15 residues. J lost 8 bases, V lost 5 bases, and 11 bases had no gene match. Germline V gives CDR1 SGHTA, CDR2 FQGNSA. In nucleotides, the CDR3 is TGTGCCAGCAGCAAAGGATCTACAGGGGTCGAAAAACTGTTTTTT. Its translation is CASSKGSTGVEKLFF.

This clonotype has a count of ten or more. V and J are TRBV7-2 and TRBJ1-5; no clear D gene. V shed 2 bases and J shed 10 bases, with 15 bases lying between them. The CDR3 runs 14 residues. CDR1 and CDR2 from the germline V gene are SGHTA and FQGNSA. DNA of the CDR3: TGTGCCAGCAGCTTAAGACGGGAACATGGACCCCAGCATTTT. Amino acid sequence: CASSLRREHGPQHF.

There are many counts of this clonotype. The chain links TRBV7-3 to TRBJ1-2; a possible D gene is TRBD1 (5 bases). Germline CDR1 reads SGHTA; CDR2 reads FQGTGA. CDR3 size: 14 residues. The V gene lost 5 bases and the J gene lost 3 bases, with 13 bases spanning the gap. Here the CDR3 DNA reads TGTGCCAGCAGCCCCGGGGGGGTTGACTATGGCTACACCTTC. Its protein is CASSPGGVDYGYTF. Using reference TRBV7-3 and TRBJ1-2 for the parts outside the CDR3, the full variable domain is GAGVSQTPSNKVTEKGKYVELRCDPISGHTALYWYRQSLGQGPEFLIYFQGTGAADDSGLPNDRFFAVRPEGSVSTLKIQRTERGDSAVYLCASSPGGVDYGYTFGSGTRLTVV.

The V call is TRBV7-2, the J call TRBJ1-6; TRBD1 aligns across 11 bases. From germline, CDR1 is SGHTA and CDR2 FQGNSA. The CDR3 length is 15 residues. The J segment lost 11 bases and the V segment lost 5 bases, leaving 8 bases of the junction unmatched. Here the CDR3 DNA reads TGTGCCAGCAGCCGGACAGGGGGCTGGAATCCACCCCTCCACTTT. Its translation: CASSRTGGWNPPLHF.

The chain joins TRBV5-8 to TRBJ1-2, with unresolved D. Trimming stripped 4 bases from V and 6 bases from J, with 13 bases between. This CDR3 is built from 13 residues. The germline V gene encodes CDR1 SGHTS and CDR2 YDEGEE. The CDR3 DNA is TGTGCCAGCAGCGCTAGATTGGGCCATGGCTACACCTTC. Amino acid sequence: CASSARLGHGYTF.

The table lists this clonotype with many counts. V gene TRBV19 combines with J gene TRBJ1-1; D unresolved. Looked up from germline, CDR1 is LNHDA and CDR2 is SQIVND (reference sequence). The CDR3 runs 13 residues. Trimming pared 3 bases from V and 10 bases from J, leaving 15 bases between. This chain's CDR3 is CASSIGRGGRAFF. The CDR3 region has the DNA TGTGCCAGTAGTATTGGTCGGGGAGGAAGAGCTTTCTTT. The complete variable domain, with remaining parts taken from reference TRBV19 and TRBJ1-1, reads DGGITQSPKYLFRKEGQNVTLSCEQNLNHDAMYWYRQDPGQGLRLIYYSQIVNDFQKGDIAEGYSVSREKKESFPLTVTSAQKNPTAFYLCASSIGRGGRAFFGQGTRLTVV.

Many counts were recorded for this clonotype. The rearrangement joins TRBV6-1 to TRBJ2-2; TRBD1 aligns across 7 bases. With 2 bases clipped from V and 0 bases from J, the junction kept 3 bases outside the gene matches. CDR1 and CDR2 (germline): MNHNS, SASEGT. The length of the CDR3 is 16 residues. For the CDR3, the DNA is TGTGCCAGCAGTGAATTTGGGACAGCGAACACCGGGGAGCTGTTTTTT. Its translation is CASSEFGTANTGELFF.

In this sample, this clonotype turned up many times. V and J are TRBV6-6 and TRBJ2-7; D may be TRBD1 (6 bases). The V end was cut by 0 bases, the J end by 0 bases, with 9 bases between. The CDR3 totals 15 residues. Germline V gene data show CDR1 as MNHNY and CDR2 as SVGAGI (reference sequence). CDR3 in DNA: TGTGCCAGCAGTTACTCTGGGGGCGGCTCCTACGAGCAGTACTTC. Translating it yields CASSYSGGGSYEQYF.

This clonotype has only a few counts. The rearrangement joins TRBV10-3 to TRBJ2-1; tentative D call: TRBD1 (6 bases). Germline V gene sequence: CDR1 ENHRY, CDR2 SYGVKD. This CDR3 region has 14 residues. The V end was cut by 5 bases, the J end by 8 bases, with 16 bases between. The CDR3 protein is CAISTIQGSDEQFF. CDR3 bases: TGTGCCATCAGTACTATACAGGGTTCCGATGAGCAGTTCTTC.

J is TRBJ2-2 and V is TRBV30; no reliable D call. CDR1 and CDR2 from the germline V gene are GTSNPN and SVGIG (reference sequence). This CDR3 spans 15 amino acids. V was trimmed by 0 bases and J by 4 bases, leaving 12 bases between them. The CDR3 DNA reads TGTGCCTGGAGTGTAGCCCCCGGAGTCACCGGGGAGCTGTTTTTT. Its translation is CAWSVAPGVTGELFF.

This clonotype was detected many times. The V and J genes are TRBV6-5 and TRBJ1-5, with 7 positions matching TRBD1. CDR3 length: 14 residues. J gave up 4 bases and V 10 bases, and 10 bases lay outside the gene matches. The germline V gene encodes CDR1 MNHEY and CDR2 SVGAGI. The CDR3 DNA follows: TGTGCCACCGGAACAGGGGTTGGAAATCAGCCCCAGCATTTT. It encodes CATGTGVGNQPQHF.

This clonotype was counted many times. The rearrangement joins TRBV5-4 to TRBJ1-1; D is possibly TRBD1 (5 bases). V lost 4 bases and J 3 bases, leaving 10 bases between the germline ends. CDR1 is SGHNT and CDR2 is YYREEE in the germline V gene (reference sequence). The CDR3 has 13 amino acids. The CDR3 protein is CASSPGTHTEAFF. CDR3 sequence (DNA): TGTGCCAGCAGCCCTGGGACCCACACTGAAGCTTTCTTT.

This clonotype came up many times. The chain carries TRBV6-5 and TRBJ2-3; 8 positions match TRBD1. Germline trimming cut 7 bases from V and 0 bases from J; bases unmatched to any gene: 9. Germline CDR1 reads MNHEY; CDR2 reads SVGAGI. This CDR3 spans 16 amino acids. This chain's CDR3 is CASTYDRGGSTDTQYF. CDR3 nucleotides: TGTGCCAGCACCTACGACAGGGGCGGGAGCACAGATACGCAGTATTTT.